This T cell receptor (beta chain) was documented in a study of cytomegalovirus exposure and HLA in healthy donors. The V end lost 7 bases, the J end lost 0 bases, and 9 bases lay between the germline ends. The CDR3 loop spans 13 amino acids. The germline CDR1 and CDR2 sequences are MDHEN and SYDVKM. A multiplex PCR was run with 60 Vbeta primers and 13 Jbeta primers. Only in-frame clones appear in the TCRdb table, and some are missing; sequencing was by immunoSEQ multiplex PCR. This table lists 100,000 to 150,000 clones. The TCR comes from a man aged 25-45 years in good health and CMV-seronegative. Sequencing input: PBMCs. The rearrangement joins TRBV28 to TRBJ1-1, with TRBD1 as a possible D gene (6 bases). CDR3 region: CASKGQLNTEAFF. CDR3 bases: TGTGCCAGCAAAGGACAGTTGAACACTGAAGCTTTCTTT.